These 16 T cell receptor beta chains were sequenced from one sample in a study of identical twins. TCRdb re-analysed the 5' RACE reads in MiXCR, keeping a single row per CDR3 protein. Of 200,000 to 250,000 distinct CDR3 sequences in the sample, approximately 7.1% were seen once. The data were also submitted as part of a second study, on T cells expressing NK-cell markers.

Sequenced sample: CD8+ T cells sorted from blood. All receptors come from a woman aged 18-29 years in good health.

The chain uses TRBV20-1 and TRBJ1-1, with unresolved D. Germline values: CDR1 DFQATT, CDR2 SNEGSKA (reference sequence). V shed 1 base and J shed 1 base, with 13 bases lying between them. This CDR3 region has 15 residues. The CDR3 region has the DNA TGCAGTGCTAGAGTGACGGTAGTCACGAACACTGAAGCTTTCTTT. Translated, it gives CSARVTVVTNTEAFF.

The J gene is TRBJ1-1, the V gene TRBV20-1, with TRBD1 matching over 10 bases. Germline V gene lookup returns CDR1 DFQATT and CDR2 SNEGSKA (reference sequence). J lost 10 bases, V lost 0 bases, and 8 bases had no gene match. The CDR3 loop spans 14 amino acids. The CDR3 nucleotides are TGCAGTGCTAGAGATCAAGGACAGGGGGTTCCAGCTTTCTTT. It specifies CSARDQGQGVPAFF.

The genes are TRBV9 and TRBJ2-7; D not certain. The germline V gene has CDR1 SGDLS and CDR2 YYNGEE. Trimming pared 2 bases from V and 2 bases from J, leaving 14 bases between. The CDR3 is 15 amino acids. The CDR3 is CASSVSTGFTYEQYF. CDR3 sequence (DNA): TGTGCCAGCAGCGTCTCGACTGGATTTACCTACGAGCAGTACTTC.

V is TRBV7-9 and J is TRBJ2-5; 9 positions match TRBD2. Per germline, CDR1 SEHNR and CDR2 FQNEAQ (reference sequence). This CDR3 region has 16 residues. Trimming took 6 bases from V and 5 from J; bases not matched to a gene: 13. The CDR3 spells CASSIPVMAGGETQYF. CDR3 DNA sequence: TGTGCCAGCAGTATCCCGGTGATGGCGGGAGGGGAGACCCAGTACTTC.

Sample share makes this clonotype medium-sized. The chain carries TRBV6-5 and TRBJ2-7, with TRBD1 matching over 9 bases. The CDR3 length is 14 residues. V trimming: 2 bases; J trimming: 6 bases; junction bases outside the gene matches: 5. Germline V gene lookup returns CDR1 MNHEY and CDR2 SVGAGI. CDR3 amino acids: CASSYATGGGEQYF. The CDR3 region has the DNA TGTGCCAGCAGTTACGCGACAGGGGGTGGCGAGCAGTACTTC.

This clonotype came up a few times. V and J are TRBV27 and TRBJ2-5; TRBD2 matches at 9 bases. V dropped 0 bases and J dropped 3; count of bases not matched to a gene: 17. The CDR3 extends over 20 amino acids. Germline CDR1 is MNHEY and CDR2 is SMNVEV (reference sequence). The DNA of the CDR3 is TGTGCCAGCAGTTTATCAAGGACCCTTAGCGGGAGACCTCCTAAAGAGACCCAGTACTTC. It specifies CASSLSRTLSGRPPKETQYF.

This clonotype was found many times. The V gene is TRBV13, the J gene TRBJ2-1, with D possibly TRBD2 on 5 matching bases. V was shortened by 8 bases and J by 2 bases, with 10 bases between the two germline ends. This CDR3 has 13 amino acids. Looked up from germline, CDR1 is PRHDT and CDR2 is FYEKMQ (reference sequence). The DNA for the CDR3 is TGTGCCAGCGCCAGCGGAACCTACAATGAGCAGTTCTTC. It codes for CASASGTYNEQFF. The full variable domain, rest sourced from reference TRBV13 and TRBJ2-1, is AAGVIQSPRHLIKEKRETATLKCYPIPRHDTVYWYQQGPGQDPQFLISFYEKMQSDKGSIPDRFSAQQFSDYHSELNMSSLELGDSALYFCASASGTYNEQFFGPGTRLTVL.

This clonotype was observed a few times. The chain recombines TRBV3-1 with TRBJ2-3, with TRBD2 identical over 8 bases. The germline V gene encodes CDR1 LGHDT and CDR2 YNNKEL (reference sequence). The V gene end was trimmed by 7 bases and the J gene end by 4 bases; junction bases not matched to a gene: 16. The CDR3 length is 17 residues. The chain's CDR3 is CASKPGGFLLRADTQYF. CDR3 bases: TGTGCCAGCAAGCCGGGAGGGTTCCTCCTAAGGGCAGATACGCAGTATTTT.

This clonotype was seen a few times. The rearrangement links TRBV20-1 to TRBJ2-2; TRBD1 is a possible D gene (6 bases). Germline CDR1 is DFQATT and CDR2 is SNEGSKA (reference sequence). The CDR3 has 15 residues. The V gene lost 0 bases and the J gene lost 4 bases, with 12 bases spanning the gap. CDR3 in amino acids: CSARERGRGTGELFF. In nucleotides, the CDR3 is TGCAGTGCTAGAGAGAGGGGGAGAGGCACCGGGGAGCTGTTTTTT.

There are a few counts of this clonotype. The CDR3 bases are TGTGCCATCAGTGGGACTAGCGGGAGGGCGAATGAGCAGTTCTTC. Translation: CAISGTSGRANEQFF. V gene TRBV10-3 combines with J gene TRBJ2-1; 15 bases align to TRBD2. In germline, CDR1 is ENHRY, CDR2 SYGVKD. The CDR3 is 15 amino acids. V was clipped by 4 bases and J by 7 bases; unmatched bases: 2.

V is TRBV7-9 and J is TRBJ1-6; D unclear. There are 16 residues in the CDR3. Looked up from germline, CDR1 is SEHNR and CDR2 is FQNEAQ (reference sequence). Trimming removed 5 bases at V and 4 bases at J, with 15 bases between. CDR3 DNA sequence: TGTGCCAGCAGCCCTATGGATCGGACTTATAATTCACCCCTCCACTTT. Encoded protein: CASSPMDRTYNSPLHF.

Notes on this clonotype: The junction shows a germline mismatch at one end, possibly a read error. This chain uses TRBV6-2 or TRBV6-3 with TRBJ2-1; TRBD1 matches 11 bases. This CDR3 spans 15 amino acids. Germline values: CDR1 MNHEY, CDR2 SVGEGT. The CDR3 here is CATLVWDRGYNEQLF. The DNA for the CDR3 is TGTGCCACCTTAGTCTGGGACAGGGGGTACAATGAGCAGCTCTTC.

This clonotype was counted between two and nine times. The chain's CDR3 is CASSLGDPSLGQPQHF. CDR3 sequence (DNA): TGTGCCAGCAGCCTGGGGGACCCGTCATTAGGGCAGCCCCAGCATTTT. The chain has TRBV12-3 or TRBV12-4 and TRBJ1-5, with a possible D match to TRBD1 (5 bases). Trimming took 6 bases from V and 7 from J, leaving 22 bases between them. The CDR3 spans 16 residues.

To note about this clonotype: The germline gene is not matched at one end of the junction; a read error may be the cause. This chain joins TRBV2 and TRBJ1-1, with unresolved D. The CDR3 covers 10 residues. CDR1 is SNHLY and CDR2 is FYNNEI in the germline V gene. In DNA, the CDR3 is TGTGCCAGCAGAGGGCCAAGCGGAAATTTT. Amino acids: CASRGPSGNF.

J is TRBJ1-1 and V is TRBV27; no definite D call. This CDR3 comprises 14 residues. Trimming pared 2 bases from V and 0 bases from J, leaving 7 bases between. In germline, CDR1 is MNHEY, CDR2 SMNVEV (reference sequence). The chain's CDR3 is CASSLATVNTEAFF. The CDR3 bases are TGTGCCAGCAGTTTAGCCACGGTGAACACTGAAGCTTTCTTT.

The table lists this clonotype with a few counts. The chain joins TRBV7-9 to TRBJ2-1; perhaps TRBD1 as D (5 bases). The CDR3 extends over 14 amino acids. Trimming left V 7 bases short and J 4 bases short, with 14 bases between. Germline values: CDR1 SEHNR, CDR2 FQNEAQ (reference sequence). The chain's CDR3 is CASIPDTRYNEQFF. In DNA form, the CDR3 reads TGTGCCAGCATCCCGGACACCCGTTACAATGAGCAGTTCTTC.